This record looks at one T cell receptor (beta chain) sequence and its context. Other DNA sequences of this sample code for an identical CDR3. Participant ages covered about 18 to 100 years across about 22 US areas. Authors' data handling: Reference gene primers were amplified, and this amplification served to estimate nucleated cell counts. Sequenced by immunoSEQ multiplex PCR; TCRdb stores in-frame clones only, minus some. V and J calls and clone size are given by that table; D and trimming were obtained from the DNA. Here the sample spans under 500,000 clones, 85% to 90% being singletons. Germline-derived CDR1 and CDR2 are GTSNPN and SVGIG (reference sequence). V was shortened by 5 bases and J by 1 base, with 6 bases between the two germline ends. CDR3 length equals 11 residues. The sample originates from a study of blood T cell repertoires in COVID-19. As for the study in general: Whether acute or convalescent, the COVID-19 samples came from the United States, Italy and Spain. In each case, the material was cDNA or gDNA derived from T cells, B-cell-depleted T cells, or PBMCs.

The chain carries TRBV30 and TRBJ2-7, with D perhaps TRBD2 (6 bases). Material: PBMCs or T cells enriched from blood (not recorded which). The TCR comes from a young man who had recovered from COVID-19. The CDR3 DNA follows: TGTGCCTGGGGACTATCCTACGAGCAGTACTTC. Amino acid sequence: CAWGLSYEQYF.